The 29 T cell receptor beta chains presented below share a single source sample, sequenced in a study of blood T cell repertoires in COVID-19. The repertoire was sequenced with immunoSEQ multiplex PCR; TCRdb's copy has only in-frame clones and lacks some. The sample shows about 230,000 clones, 83% of them seen only once. The sequenced sample was peripheral blood. Receptors originate from a woman aged 50 to 60 with acute or convalescent COVID-19.

The rearrangement joins TRBV4-1 to TRBJ1-5; D call uncertain. Germline V gene lookup returns CDR1 MGHRA and CDR2 YSYEKL. V lost 1 base to trimming and J lost 7 bases, with 8 bases between them. The CDR3 is 13 residues long. CDR3 coding DNA: TGCGCCAGCAGCCAAGCCGGGGTCCAGCCCCAGCATTTT. The encoded protein is CASSQAGVQPQHF.

A remark on this clone: One end of the junction varies from germline; a read error may be responsible. This sequence joins TRBV6-1 and TRBJ1-2, with a weak D call TRBD1 (6 bases). Germline V gene sequence: CDR1 MNHNS, CDR2 SASEGT. The CDR3 extends over 13 amino acids. The CDR3 DNA sequence: TGTGCCAGCAGAGAAGGGGGAGCATATGGCTACACCTTC. It codes for CASREGGAYGYTF.

The chain uses TRBV7-9 and TRBJ2-7; 8 nucleotides match TRBD1. Germline values: CDR1 SEHNR, CDR2 FQNEAQ (reference sequence). The ends lost 1 base at V and 1 base at J; junction bases unmatched: 6. The CDR3 spans 16 residues. The CDR3 DNA is TGTGCCAGCAGCTTAGGGCCTTGGGACAGGTCCTACGAGCAGTACTTC. Amino acid sequence: CASSLGPWDRSYEQYF.

Concerning this clone itself: Germline and junction disagree at one end, which may indicate a read error. The rearrangement links TRBV2 to TRBJ2-2; 10 nucleotides line up with TRBD2. Per the germline V gene, CDR1 is SNHLY and CDR2 is FYNNEI. The CDR3 runs 15 residues. CDR3 DNA sequence: TGTGCCAGCAGCTCCGGGACTAGCGACACCGAGGAGCTGTTTTTT. Protein product: CASSSGTSDTEELFF.

Only one count was recorded for this clone. An end of the junction differs from the germline gene, which may be a read error. This rearrangement joins TRBV6-5 to TRBJ1-2; possibly TRBD1 for D (6 bases). The CDR3 loop spans 15 amino acids. Germline-derived CDR1 and CDR2 are MNHEY and SVGAGI. The CDR3 DNA reads as TGTGCCAGCAGTTACTCGGTAGGGGGTAACGATGGCTACACCTTC. This codes for CASSYSVGGNDGYTF.

The chain carries TRBV19 and TRBJ1-5, with TRBD1 as a possible D gene (5 bases). Between the trimmed V and J ends, which lost 3 bases and 7 bases, there was a span of 13 bases. Germline assignment: CDR1 LNHDA and CDR2 SQIVND (reference sequence). The CDR3 extends over 14 amino acids. The CDR3 is CASSMAGNPQPQHF. CDR3 nucleotides: TGTGCCAGTAGTATGGCAGGGAATCCACAGCCCCAGCATTTT.

The chain is built from TRBV28 and TRBJ1-5; possible D gene TRBD1, 5 bases. Trimming took 3 bases from V and 0 from J, leaving 12 bases between them. The CDR3 has 16 residues. The germline CDR1 and CDR2 sequences are MDHEN and SYDVKM. In nucleotides, the CDR3 is TGTGCCAGCAGTTTTCTTACAGGAGTTAGCAATCAGCCCCAGCATTTT. As protein: CASSFLTGVSNQPQHF.

The chain employs TRBV3-1 (or the pseudogene TRBV3-2) and TRBJ1-1; D not certain. V was clipped by 1 base and J by 4 bases, with 13 bases between them. Per the germline V gene, CDR1 is LGHDT and CDR2 is YNNKEL (reference sequence). This CDR3 contains 15 residues. CDR3 protein: CASSQGNVGSTEAFF. The DNA of the CDR3 is TGTGCCAGCAGCCAAGGAAACGTGGGGAGCACTGAAGCTTTCTTT.

The chain couples TRBV5-1 to TRBJ1-1; 12 bases map to TRBD1. CDR3 length equals 17 residues. Germline CDR1 reads SGHRS; CDR2 reads YFSETQ. V lost 3 bases and J lost 0; bases outside the gene matches: 6. For the CDR3, the DNA is TGCGCCAGCAGCTCTTTCCGGGACAGGGGGCTGAACACTGAAGCTTTCTTT. Its protein product is CASSSFRDRGLNTEAFF.

This clone turned up a few times. This chain links TRBV6-6 with TRBJ1-6; 7 nucleotides align to TRBD1. Looked up from germline, CDR1 is MNHNY and CDR2 is SVGAGI (reference sequence). The CDR3 length is 15 residues. The J segment lost 5 bases and the V segment lost 6 bases, leaving 7 bases of the junction unmatched. The CDR3 region has the DNA TGTGCCAGCAGACGACAGGGCGTCAATAATTCACCCCTCCACTTT. Residues: CASRRQGVNNSPLHF.

The chain employs TRBV28 and TRBJ2-2, with D tentatively TRBD1 (6 bases). Germline assignment: CDR1 MDHEN and CDR2 SYDVKM. The CDR3 consists of 13 residues. V shed 5 bases and J shed 5 bases, with 9 bases lying between them. The chain's CDR3 is CASSQQGTGELFF. The CDR3 coding sequence is TGTGCCAGCAGTCAACAGGGTACCGGGGAGCTGTTTTTT.

V gene TRBV28 combines with J gene TRBJ1-2; the D gene is possibly TRBD1 (6 bases). Trimming took off 8 bases at V and 2 bases at J, with 9 bases between the two ends. The CDR3 spans 12 residues. Germline CDR1 and CDR2: MDHEN and SYDVKM. CDR3 loop: CASLTGNYGYTF. The CDR3 DNA sequence: TGTGCCAGCCTGACAGGAAACTATGGCTACACCTTC.

This rearrangement joins TRBV5-8 to TRBJ2-5; TRBD1 aligns across 10 bases. Unmatched junction bases numbered 6, after V lost 2 bases and J lost 5 bases. This CDR3 has 15 amino acids. Germline CDR1 and CDR2: SGHTS and YDEGEE. The DNA of the CDR3 is TGTGCCAGCAGCTTTGGGGGACAGGGGACCGAGACCCAGTACTTC. Protein product: CASSFGGQGTETQYF.

The V gene is TRBV6-5, the J gene TRBJ1-1; D is ambiguous. The CDR3 has 14 amino acids. Trimming removed 6 bases from V and 1 base from J, with 12 bases in between. From germline, CDR1 is MNHEY and CDR2 SVGAGI. The CDR3 spells CASRAGSGNTEAFF. CDR3 bases: TGTGCCAGCAGGGCGGGGTCAGGGAACACTGAAGCTTTCTTT.

This chain links TRBV25-1 with TRBJ1-4, with D perhaps TRBD1 (5 bases). This CDR3 is built from 14 residues. V was cut by 4 bases and J by 6 bases, with 12 bases left in between. Germline V gives CDR1 MGHDK, CDR2 SYGVNS. The chain's CDR3 is CASSAAGDYEKLFF. CDR3 DNA: TGTGCCAGCAGTGCAGCGGGGGACTATGAAAAACTGTTTTTT.

The chain recombines TRBV28 with TRBJ2-5, with 12 positions matching TRBD1. The CDR3 loop spans 15 amino acids. The germline gives CDR1 MDHEN, CDR2 SYDVKM. Trimming cost V 5 bases and J 10 bases; bases outside gene matches: 11. The CDR3 loop is CASSRDRGPAGDQYF. CDR3 sequence (DNA): TGTGCCAGCAGTCGGGACAGGGGGCCCGCCGGGGACCAGTACTTC.

CDR3 DNA sequence: TGTGCCAGCAGCCAGAACAGGGGAACGTGGACAGATACGCAGTATTTT. It yields the protein CASSQNRGTWTDTQYF. This sequence joins TRBV14 and TRBJ2-3; 7 nucleotides match TRBD1. Germline V gives CDR1 SGHDN, CDR2 FVKESK. Losses at the gene ends were 3 bases for V and 3 bases for J; bases not matched to a gene: 9. CDR3 length: 16 amino acids.

This chain links TRBV20-1 with TRBJ2-2; a possible D gene is TRBD2 (6 bases). This CDR3 contains 11 residues. V lost 3 bases to trimming and J lost 15 bases, with 14 bases between them. The germline V gene encodes CDR1 DFQATT and CDR2 SNEGSKA (reference sequence). CDR3 sequence (DNA): TGCAGTGCTAGTCCCGGGGGTGTGATGTTTTTT. Protein: CSASPGGVMFF.

The rearrangement links TRBV6-2 or TRBV6-3 to TRBJ1-6; D is possibly TRBD1 (5 bases). Trimming cost V 0 bases and J 8 bases, with 8 bases left between them. The CDR3 is 14 amino acids. Per the germline V gene, CDR1 is MNHEY and CDR2 is SVGEGT. DNA of the CDR3: TGTGCCAGCAGTTACTCTGGGGGGGATTCACCCCTCCACTTT. It specifies CASSYSGGDSPLHF.

This chain connects TRBV13 to TRBJ2-7, with TRBD1 matching over 9 bases. V gave up 0 bases and J gave up 4 bases; unmatched junction bases: 4. The CDR3 runs 15 residues. Looked up from germline, CDR1 is PRHDT and CDR2 is FYEKMQ (reference sequence). CDR3 protein: CASSLGNRGLYEQYF. The CDR3 DNA sequence: TGTGCCAGCAGCTTAGGAAACAGGGGGCTTTACGAGCAGTACTTC. Full variable domain (rest looked up from reference TRBV13 and TRBJ2-7): AAGVIQSPRHLIKEKRETATLKCYPIPRHDTVYWYQQGPGQDPQFLISFYEKMQSDKGSIPDRFSAQQFSDYHSELNMSSLELGDSALYFCASSLGNRGLYEQYFGPGTRLTVT.

The chain couples TRBV5-6 to TRBJ1-1; 7 nucleotides line up with TRBD1. The CDR3 has 16 amino acids. J was trimmed by 0 bases and V by 4 bases; bases with no gene match: 9. Per the germline V gene, CDR1 is SGHDT and CDR2 is YYEEEE. CDR3 in amino acids: CASSLGQLTVNTEAFF. CDR3 sequence (DNA): TGTGCCAGCAGCCTGGGACAGTTGACCGTGAACACTGAAGCTTTCTTT.

V and J are TRBV6-5 and TRBJ2-7, with 7 nucleotides matching TRBD2. V trimming: 3 bases; J trimming: 3 bases; junction bases outside the gene matches: 2. Germline loops: CDR1 MNHEY, CDR2 SVGAGI. The CDR3 loop spans 13 amino acids. The CDR3 loop is CASSYGRGYEQYF. In nucleotides, the CDR3 is TGTGCCAGCAGTTATGGGAGGGGCTACGAGCAGTACTTC.

The rearrangement links TRBV5-1 to TRBJ2-3; possibly TRBD1 for D (5 bases). Trimming took 2 bases from V and 4 from J, leaving 14 bases between them. This CDR3 has 15 amino acids. In germline, CDR1 is SGHRS, CDR2 YFSETQ. The CDR3 DNA follows: TGCGCCAGCAGCTTTGAGTCAGGGTTCGCAGATACGCAGTATTTT. It translates to CASSFESGFADTQYF.

In nucleotides, the CDR3 is TGCAGCGTTGACGTCGGGAGAGGGGACGAGCAGTACTTC. Residues: CSVDVGRGDEQYF. The V call is TRBV29-1, the J call TRBJ2-7; D perhaps matches TRBD2 (6 bases). The V end was cut by 3 bases, the J end by 5 bases, with 14 bases between. Germline values: CDR1 SQVTM, CDR2 ANQGSEA. The CDR3 consists of 13 residues.

The J gene is TRBJ1-2, the V gene TRBV28; D gene ambiguous. CDR1 is MDHEN, CDR2 SYDVKM, per germline. V lost 2 bases, J lost 0 bases, and 7 bases lay in between. The CDR3 totals 14 residues. CDR3 region: CASSLGQTNYGYTF. The CDR3 DNA follows: TGTGCCAGCAGTTTAGGCCAGACTAACTATGGCTACACCTTC.

The V call is TRBV3-1 (or the pseudogene TRBV3-2), the J call TRBJ2-5; D is possibly TRBD1 (5 bases). Trimming removed 6 bases at V and 2 bases at J, with 16 bases between. The germline V gene has CDR1 LGHDT and CDR2 YNNKEL (reference sequence). This CDR3 is 15 amino acids long. The CDR3 loop is CASSLMGQGQETQYF. Written as DNA, the CDR3 is TGTGCCAGCAGTCTGATGGGGCAGGGACAAGAGACCCAGTACTTC.

This clone appeared once. The J gene is TRBJ1-2, the V gene TRBV28; D is perhaps TRBD1 (5 bases). Trimming shortened V by 1 base and J by 3 bases, and 12 bases separated the two germline ends. CDR3 length equals 15 residues. Germline V lookup: CDR1 MDHEN, CDR2 SYDVKM. CDR3 amino acids: CASSLLQDTYYGYTF. The CDR3 region has the DNA TGTGCCAGCAGTTTATTGCAGGACACCTACTATGGCTACACCTTC.

The chain recombines TRBV7-2 with TRBJ1-2; D gene uncertain. Per the germline V gene, CDR1 is SGHTA and CDR2 is FQGNSA. Trimming removed 2 bases at V and 5 bases at J, with 12 bases between. CDR3 length: 14 residues. The CDR3 loop reads CASSLSRNRYGYTF. CDR3 bases: TGTGCCAGCAGCTTAAGCCGCAATAGATATGGCTACACCTTC.

The gene calls are TRBV7-2 and TRBJ1-1; perhaps TRBD1 as D (5 bases). The V end was cut by 2 bases, the J end by 4 bases, with 11 bases between. The length of the CDR3 is 14 residues. Germline V gene data show CDR1 as SGHTA and CDR2 as FQGNSA. CDR3 nucleotides: TGTGCCAGCAGCTTAAGCAGGGTTAGCACTGAAGCTTTCTTT. Its translation is CASSLSRVSTEAFF.